One T cell receptor beta chain is described in this entry. The target antigen is unknown. TCRdb used MiXCR to reprocess the RT-PCR reads, holding one entry per CDR3 protein. The table records about 540,000 distinct CDR3 sequences, roughly 23% of them present only once. The entry originates in a study of response to subunit inactivated influenza vaccine. The study, taken as a whole, reports: Only a handful of new T cells, the authors suggested, are recruited with each seasonal influenza vaccination.

The CDR3 runs to 14 residues. V lost 0 bases to trimming and J lost 11 bases; unmatched junction nucleotides: 8. From germline, CDR1 is SGHRS and CDR2 YFSETQ. The sample was also reused in another study, on T cells expressing NK-cell markers. This second study notes: With UMIs, 5'RACE template switching was used to make TCR beta cDNA.

This receptor was taken from a man aged 50 to 60 who received an inactivated influenza vaccine. The specimen comprised CD4+ T cells sorted from PBMCs, sampled about 13 days after vaccination. The chain is built from TRBV5-1 and TRBJ1-1, with TRBD1 identical over 9 bases. The CDR3 protein is CASSLGQGGDLAFF. The DNA for the CDR3 is TGCGCCAGCAGCTTGGGACAGGGGGGAGACTTGGCTTTCTTT.